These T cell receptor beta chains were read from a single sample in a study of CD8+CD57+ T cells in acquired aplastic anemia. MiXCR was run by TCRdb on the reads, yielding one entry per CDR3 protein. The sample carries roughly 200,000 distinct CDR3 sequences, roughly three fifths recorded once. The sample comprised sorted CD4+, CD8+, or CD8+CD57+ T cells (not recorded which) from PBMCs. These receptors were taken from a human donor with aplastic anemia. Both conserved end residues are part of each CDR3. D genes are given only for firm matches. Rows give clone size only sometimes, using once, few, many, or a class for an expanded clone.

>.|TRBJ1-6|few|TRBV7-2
CASSPRAGYNSPLHF
TGTGCCAGCAGCCCTAGGGCAGGGTACAATTCACCCCTCCACTTT
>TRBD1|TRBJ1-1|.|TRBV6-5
CATRQGGNTEAFF
TGTGCCACCAGACAGGGGGGAAACACTGAAGCTTTCTTT
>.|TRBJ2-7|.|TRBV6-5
CASSYSRRGTYEQYF
TGTGCCAGCAGTTACTCGAGACGCGGAACCTACGAGCAGTACTTC
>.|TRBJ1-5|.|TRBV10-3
CAISVLGTEQPQHF
TGTGCCATCAGTGTCCTGGGGACGGAACAGCCCCAGCATTTT
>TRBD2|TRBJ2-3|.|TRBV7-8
CASSLLGTSGIGTDTQYF
TGTGCCAGCAGCTTACTCGGGACTAGCGGGATTGGGACAGATACGCAGTATTTT
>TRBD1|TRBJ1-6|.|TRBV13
CASRDRGSTGEVGANSPLHF
TGTGCCAGCAGAGACAGGGGGTCGACCGGGGAGGTAGGGGCCAATTCACCCCTCCACTTT
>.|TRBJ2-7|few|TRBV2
CASGEWYSYEQYF
TGTGCCAGCGGCGAGTGGTACTCCTACGAGCAGTACTTC
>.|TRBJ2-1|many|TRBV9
CASSVGWVDEQFF
TGTGCCAGCAGCGTAGGATGGGTAGATGAGCAGTTCTTC
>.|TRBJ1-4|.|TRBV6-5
CASSYDSRNEKLFF
TGTGCCAGCAGTTATGACAGCCGTAATGAAAAACTGTTTTTT
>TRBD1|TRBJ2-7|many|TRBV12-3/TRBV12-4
CASSLGTDLHEQYF
TGTGCCAGCAGTTTGGGGACAGACCTACACGAGCAGTACTTC
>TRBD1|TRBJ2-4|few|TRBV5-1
CASSFGTAKNIQYF
TGCGCCAGCAGCTTCGGGACAGCTAAAAACATTCAGTACTTC
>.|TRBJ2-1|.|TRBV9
CASSLTGKSDNEQFF
TGTGCCAGCAGTCTTACAGGGAAGTCTGACAATGAGCAGTTCTTC
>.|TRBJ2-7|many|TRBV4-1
CASSQDPDSSYEQYF
TGCGCCAGCAGCCAAGATCCGGACAGTTCCTACGAGCAGTACTTC
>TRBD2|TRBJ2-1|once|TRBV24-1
CATSGAGGSNEQFF
TGTGCCACCAGTGGAGCGGGAGGCTCCAATGAGCAGTTCTTC
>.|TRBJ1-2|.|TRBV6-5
CASSYSRALRGYTF
TGTGCCAGCAGTTACTCGCGGGCTCTTAGAGGCTACACCTTC
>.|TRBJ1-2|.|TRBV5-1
CASSTDGSMGYGYTF
TGCGCCAGCAGCACGGACGGATCCATGGGGTATGGCTACACCTTC
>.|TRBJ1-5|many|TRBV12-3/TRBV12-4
CASSRRGGMDQPQHF
TGTGCCAGCAGTCGCCGAGGGGGGATGGATCAGCCCCAGCATTTT
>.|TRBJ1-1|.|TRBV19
CASSIGAGARGTEAFF
TGTGCCAGTAGTATAGGGGCAGGGGCTCGTGGGACTGAAGCTTTCTTT